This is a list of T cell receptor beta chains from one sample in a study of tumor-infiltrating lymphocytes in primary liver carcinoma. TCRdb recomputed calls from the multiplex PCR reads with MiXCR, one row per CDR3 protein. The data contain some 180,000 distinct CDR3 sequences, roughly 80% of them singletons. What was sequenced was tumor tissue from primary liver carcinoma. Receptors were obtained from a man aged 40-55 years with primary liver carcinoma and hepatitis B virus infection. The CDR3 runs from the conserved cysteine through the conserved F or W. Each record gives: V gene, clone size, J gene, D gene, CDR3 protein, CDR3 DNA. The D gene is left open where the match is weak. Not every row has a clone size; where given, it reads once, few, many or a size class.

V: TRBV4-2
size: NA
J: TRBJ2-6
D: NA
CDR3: CASSQEASYRANVLTF
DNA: TGTGCCAGCAGCCAAGAAGCAAGCTATAGGGCCAACGTCCTGACTTTC

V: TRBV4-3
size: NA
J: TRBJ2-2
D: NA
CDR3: CASSPRSPTRGGSTGKLFF
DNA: TGCGCCAGCAGCCCCCGAAGCCCTACAAGGGGCGGCTCCACCGGGAAGCTGTTTTTT

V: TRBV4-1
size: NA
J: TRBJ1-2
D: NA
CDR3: CASSQSQGFYGYSF
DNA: TGCGCCAGTAGCCAATCTCAGGGATTTTATGGCTACTCCTTC

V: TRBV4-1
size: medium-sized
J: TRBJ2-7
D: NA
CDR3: CASSQETPVDEQYF
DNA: TGCGCCAGCAGCCAAGAGACCCCTGTTGACGAGCAGTACTTC

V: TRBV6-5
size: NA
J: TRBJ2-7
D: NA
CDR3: CASRYSKDRLSYEQYF
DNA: TGTGCCAGCAGGTACTCCAAAGACAGGCTCTCCTACGAGCAGTACTTC

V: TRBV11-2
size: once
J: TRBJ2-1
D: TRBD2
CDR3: CASSLGSGGWGEQSF
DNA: TGTGCCAGCAGCTTAGGCTCGGGAGGATGGGGTGAGCAATCCTTC

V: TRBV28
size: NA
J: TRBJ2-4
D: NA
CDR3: CAGSDQEPIAKSIQYF
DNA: TGTGCCGGCAGCGATCAAGAGCCCATAGCCAAAAGCATTCAGTACTTC

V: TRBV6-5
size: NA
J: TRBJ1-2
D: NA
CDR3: CASSYPSNYGYTF
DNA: TGTGCCAGCAGTTACCCAAGTAACTATGGCTACACCTTC

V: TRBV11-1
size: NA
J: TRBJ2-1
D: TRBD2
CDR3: CATSAGGSSEKFF
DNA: TGTGCCACCAGCGCGGGAGGGTCGAGTGAGAAGTTCTTC

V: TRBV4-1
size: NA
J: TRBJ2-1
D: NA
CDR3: CASNPELAGAYNEEFF
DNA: TGCGCCAGCAACCCCGAACTTGCGGGGGCTTACAATGAGGAGTTCTTC

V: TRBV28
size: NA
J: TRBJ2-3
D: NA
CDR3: CASTPPAVDTDTQYF
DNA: TGTGCCAGCACCCCCCCGGCGGTCGACACGGATACGCAGTATTTT

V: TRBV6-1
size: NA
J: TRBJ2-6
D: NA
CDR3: CASTARMGANVLTF
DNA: TGTGCCAGCACGGCGAGGATGGGGGCCAACGTCCTAACTTTC

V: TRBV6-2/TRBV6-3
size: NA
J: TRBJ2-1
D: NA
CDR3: CAIRAGLTGEGYKEQFF
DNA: TGTGCCATCAGGGCAGGTCTCACGGGAGAAGGGTACAAAGAGCAGTTCTTC

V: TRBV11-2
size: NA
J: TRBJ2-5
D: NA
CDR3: CASSPVGLVPEILYF
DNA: TGTGCCAGCAGCCCCGTCGGGCTAGTTCCAGAGATCCTGTACTTC

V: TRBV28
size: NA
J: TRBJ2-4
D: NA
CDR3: CASSFPESPEKNIKYF
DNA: TGTGCCAGCAGTTTTCCCGAGTCCCCTGAGAAAAACATTAAGTACTTC

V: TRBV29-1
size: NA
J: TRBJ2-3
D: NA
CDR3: CSVERAPGVTDTQYF
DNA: TGCAGCGTTGAGAGGGCCCCGGGAGTCACAGATACGCAGTATTTT

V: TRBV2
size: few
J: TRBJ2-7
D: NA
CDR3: CASSEYKGSYEQYF
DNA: TGTGCCAGCAGTGAATACAAGGGATCCTACGAGCAGTACTTC

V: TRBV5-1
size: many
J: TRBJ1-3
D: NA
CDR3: CASTPEPSSGNTIYF
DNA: TGCGCCAGCACCCCGGAGCCGAGCTCTGGAAACACCATATATTTT

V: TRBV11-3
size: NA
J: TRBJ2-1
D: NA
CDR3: CGSSLGVSNKEQFF
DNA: TGTGGCAGCAGCTTAGGCGTCTCCAACAAAGAGCAGTTCTTC

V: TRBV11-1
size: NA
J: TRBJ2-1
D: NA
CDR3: CASNLALGGRQFF
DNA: TGTGCCAGTAACTTAGCGCTCGGAGGGCGGCAGTTCTTC

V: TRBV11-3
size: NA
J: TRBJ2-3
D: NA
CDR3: CASSLGTLRRGTDTQYF
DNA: TGTGCAAGCAGCCTCGGGACCTTGAGAAGGGGCACAGATACGCAGTATTTT

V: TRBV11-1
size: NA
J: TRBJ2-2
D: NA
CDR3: CASSLSRSGTGELPF
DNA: TGTGCCAGCAGCTTAAGCAGGAGTGGAACCGGGGAGCTGCCTTTT

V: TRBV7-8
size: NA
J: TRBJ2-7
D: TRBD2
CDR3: CASSLNGGTTVTLEQYF
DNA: TGTGCCAGCAGCCTGAATGGAGGGACTACGGTTACCCTCGAGCAGTACTTC

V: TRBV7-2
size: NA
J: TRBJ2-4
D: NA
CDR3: CASSPETAVKNIQYF
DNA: TGTGCCAGCAGCCCCGAGACAGCAGTCAAAAACATTCAGTACTTC

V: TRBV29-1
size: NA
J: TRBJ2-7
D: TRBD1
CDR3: CSVEEWDRGVDVKYF
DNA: TGCAGCGTTGAGGAATGGGACAGGGGAGTAGACGTGAAGTACTTC

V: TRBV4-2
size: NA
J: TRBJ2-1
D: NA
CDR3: CASSPELAGAYNDQFF
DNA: TGCGCCAGCAGCCCCGAATTAGCAGGGGCTTACAATGATCAGTTCTTC

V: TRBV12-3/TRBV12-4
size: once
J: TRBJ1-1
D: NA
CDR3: CARSLGVMNTEAFF
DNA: TGTGCCAGGAGTTTGGGGGTGATGAACACTGAAGCTTTCTTT

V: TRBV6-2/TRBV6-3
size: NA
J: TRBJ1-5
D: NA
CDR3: CASSSGDTPRSQSQHF
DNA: TGTGCCAGTAGCTCGGGGGACACGCCACGAAGTCAGTCCCAGCATTTT

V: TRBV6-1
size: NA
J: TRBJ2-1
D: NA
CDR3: CASSRTWADDEQFF
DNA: TGTGCCAGCAGTAGGACATGGGCTGACGATGAGCAGTTCTTC

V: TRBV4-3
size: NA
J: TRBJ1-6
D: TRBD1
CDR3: CASNSCDRGRNSPLHF
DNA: TGCGCCAGCAACTCCTGTGACAGGGGAAGGAATTCACCTCTCCACTTT

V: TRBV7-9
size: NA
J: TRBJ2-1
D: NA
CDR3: CASSLAGAGVNNEQFF
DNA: TGTGCCAGCAGCTTAGCGGGGGCGGGAGTTAACAATGAGCAGTTCTTC

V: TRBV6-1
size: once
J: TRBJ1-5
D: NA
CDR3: CANNLDPNGNQPQHF
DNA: TGTGCCAACAATCTGGACCCCAATGGCAATCAGCCCCAGCATTTT

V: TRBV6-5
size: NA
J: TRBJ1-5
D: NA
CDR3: CASSLKGGNQPHHF
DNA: TGTGCCAGCAGTCTCAAGGGGGGAAATCAGCCGCATCATTTT

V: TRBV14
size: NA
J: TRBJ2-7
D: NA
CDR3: CASSQAGLSYKQYF
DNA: TGTGCCAGCAGCCAAGCGGGGCTCTCCTACAAGCAGTACTTC

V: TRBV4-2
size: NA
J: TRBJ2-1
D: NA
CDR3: CVSSHVSFPGNEQFF
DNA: TGTGTCAGCAGTCATGTTAGTTTTCCCGGCAATGAGCAGTTTTTC

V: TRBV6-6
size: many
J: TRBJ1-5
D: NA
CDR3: CASSYSKAQRGNQPQHF
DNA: TGTGCCAGCAGTTACTCGAAGGCACAAAGGGGCAATCAGCCCCAGCATTTT

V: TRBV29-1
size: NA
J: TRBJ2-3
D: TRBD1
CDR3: CNVSATGASDRQYF
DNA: TGCAACGTTTCCGCGACAGGGGCGTCAGATAGGCAGTATTTT

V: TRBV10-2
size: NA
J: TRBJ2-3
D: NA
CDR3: CASTELQELASIDTQYF
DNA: TGCGCCAGCACTGAGTTACAGGAACTAGCTAGCATAGATACGCAGTATTTT

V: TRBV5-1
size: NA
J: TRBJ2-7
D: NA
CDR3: CASNLDPGGYEQYF
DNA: TGCGCCAGCAACTTGGACCCAGGAGGGTACGAGCAGTACTTC

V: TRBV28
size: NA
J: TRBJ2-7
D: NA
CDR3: CTSSFTRASYEQYF
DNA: TGTACCAGCAGTTTTACAAGGGCCTCCTACGAGCAGTACTTC

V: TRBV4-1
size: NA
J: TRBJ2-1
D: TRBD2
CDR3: CSSGAGERFF
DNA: TGCTCCAGCGGCGCGGGAGAGCGGTTCTTC

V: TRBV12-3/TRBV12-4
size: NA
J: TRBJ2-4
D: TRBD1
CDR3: CASNFFGPGQGTNIQYF
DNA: TGTGCCAGCAACTTTTTTGGTCCAGGACAGGGTACAAACATTCAGTACTTC

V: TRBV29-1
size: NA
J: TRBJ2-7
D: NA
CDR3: CSVPYRVDRVEQYF
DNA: TGCAGCGTCCCATACAGGGTGGATCGGGTTGAGCAGTACTTC

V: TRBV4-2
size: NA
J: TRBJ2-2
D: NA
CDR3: CAISQDPGGGNGELFF
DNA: TGTGCCATCAGCCAGGACCCAGGGGGGGGCAATGGAGAGCTGTTTTTT

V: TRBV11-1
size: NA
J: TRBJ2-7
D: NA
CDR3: CASSSSRDPSYQRYF
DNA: TGTGCCAGCAGCTCATCCCGGGACCCCTCCTACCAGCGGTACTTC

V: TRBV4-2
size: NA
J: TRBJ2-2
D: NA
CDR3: CGSSPERSTEELFF
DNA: TGTGGCAGCAGCCCGGAACGTTCCACCGAGGAGCTGTTTTTT

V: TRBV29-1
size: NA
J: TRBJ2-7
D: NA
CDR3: CSTGQMAYQQYF
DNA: TGCAGCACTGGACAGATGGCCTACCAGCAGTACTTC

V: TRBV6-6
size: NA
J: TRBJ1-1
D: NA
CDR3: CVSSIPSARNTEAFF
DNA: TGTGTCAGCAGTATTCCGTCGGCGCGGAACACTGAAGCTTTCTTT

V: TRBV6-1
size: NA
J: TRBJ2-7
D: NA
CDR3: CASSIGKVDSYEQYF
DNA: TGTGCCAGCAGTATTGGGAAGGTGGACTCCTACGAGCAGTACTTC

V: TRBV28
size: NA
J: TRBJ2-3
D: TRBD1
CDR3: CVSNLRTGWIDTQYF
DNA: TGTGTCAGCAATTTACGGACAGGGTGGATTGATACGCAGTATTTT

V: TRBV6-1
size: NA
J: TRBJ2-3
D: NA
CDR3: CASNRDPNSNHPQYF
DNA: TGTGCCAGCAATCGGGACCCCAACAGCAATCATCCCCAGTATTTT

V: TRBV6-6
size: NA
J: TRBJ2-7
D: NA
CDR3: CASSYSSETPYEQYF
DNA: TGTGCCAGCAGTTACTCGTCGGAGACTCCCTACGAGCAGTACTTC

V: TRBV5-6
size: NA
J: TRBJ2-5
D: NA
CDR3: CVSSPPTGTIQETQYF
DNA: TGTGTCAGCAGCCCCCCGACAGGTACTATTCAAGAGACCCAGTACTTC

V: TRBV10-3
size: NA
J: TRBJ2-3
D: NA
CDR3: CAITAGTETSTDMQYF
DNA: TGTGCCATCACTGCCGGGACAGAAACTAGCACAGATATGCAGTATTTT